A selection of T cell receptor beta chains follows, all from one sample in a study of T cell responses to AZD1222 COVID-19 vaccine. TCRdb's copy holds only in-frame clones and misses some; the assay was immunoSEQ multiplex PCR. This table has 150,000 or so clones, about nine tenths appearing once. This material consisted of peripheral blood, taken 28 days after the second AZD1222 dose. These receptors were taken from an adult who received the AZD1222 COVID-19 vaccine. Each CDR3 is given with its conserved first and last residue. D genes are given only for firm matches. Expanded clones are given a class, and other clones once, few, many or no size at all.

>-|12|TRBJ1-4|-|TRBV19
TGTGCCACCAGGGGAAGTAATGAAAAACTGTTTTTT
CATRGSNEKLFF
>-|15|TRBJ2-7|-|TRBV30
TGTGCCTGGAGTGTAAGGTCGTCGAGCTCCTACGAGCAGTACTTC
CAWSVRSSSSYEQYF
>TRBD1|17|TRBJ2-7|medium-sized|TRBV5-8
TGTGCCAGCAGTGGCTACCCGAGGATTGACAGGGACTACGAGCAGTACTTC
CASSGYPRIDRDYEQYF
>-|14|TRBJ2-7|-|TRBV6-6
TGTGCCAGCAGTTACTCGACGCAGTCCTACGAGCAGTACTTC
CASSYSTQSYEQYF
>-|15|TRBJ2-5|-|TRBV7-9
TGTGCCAGCAGCTTGGTCATGGCAGCTAAAGAGACCCAGTACTTC
CASSLVMAAKETQYF
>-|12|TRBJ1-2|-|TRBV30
TGTGCCTGGACGGACGGTAACTATGGCTACACCTTC
CAWTDGNYGYTF
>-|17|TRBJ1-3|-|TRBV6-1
TGTGCCAGCAGTGAAGTCACGGTTGTTATCTCTGGAAACACCATATATTTT
CASSEVTVVISGNTIYF
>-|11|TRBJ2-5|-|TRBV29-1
TGCAGCGTCCTGTTACAAGAGACCCAGTACTTC
CSVLLQETQYF
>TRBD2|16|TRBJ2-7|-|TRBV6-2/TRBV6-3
TGTGCCAGCAGTTACTCGATACGGGGGGGCCAGTACGAGCAGTACTTC
CASSYSIRGGQYEQYF
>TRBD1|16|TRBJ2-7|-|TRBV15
TGTGCCACCAGCAGAGTCCGGGGACAGGGAGTCGATGAGCAGTACTTC
CATSRVRGQGVDEQYF
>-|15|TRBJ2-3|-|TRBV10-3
TGTGCCATCAGTGAGCGGCGTGATCGGACAGATACGCAGTATTTT
CAISERRDRTDTQYF
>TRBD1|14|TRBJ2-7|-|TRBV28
TGTGCCAGCAGTCCCGGGACAGGGTCCTACGAGCAGTACTTC
CASSPGTGSYEQYF
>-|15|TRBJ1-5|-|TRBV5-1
TGCGCCAGCAGCTTGGGGACCGCTTGGAATCAGCCCCAGCATTTT
CASSLGTAWNQPQHF
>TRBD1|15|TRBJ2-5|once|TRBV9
TGTGCCAGAGACTTCAACAGGGGAAAACAAGAGACCCAGTACTTC
CARDFNRGKQETQYF
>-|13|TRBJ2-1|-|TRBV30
TGTGCCTGGAGTGGGACGATACACAATGAGCAGTTCTTC
CAWSGTIHNEQFF
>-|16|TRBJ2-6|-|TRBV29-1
TGCAGCGTTGCATGGGGACGAAACTCTGGGGCCAACGTCCTGACTTTC
CSVAWGRNSGANVLTF